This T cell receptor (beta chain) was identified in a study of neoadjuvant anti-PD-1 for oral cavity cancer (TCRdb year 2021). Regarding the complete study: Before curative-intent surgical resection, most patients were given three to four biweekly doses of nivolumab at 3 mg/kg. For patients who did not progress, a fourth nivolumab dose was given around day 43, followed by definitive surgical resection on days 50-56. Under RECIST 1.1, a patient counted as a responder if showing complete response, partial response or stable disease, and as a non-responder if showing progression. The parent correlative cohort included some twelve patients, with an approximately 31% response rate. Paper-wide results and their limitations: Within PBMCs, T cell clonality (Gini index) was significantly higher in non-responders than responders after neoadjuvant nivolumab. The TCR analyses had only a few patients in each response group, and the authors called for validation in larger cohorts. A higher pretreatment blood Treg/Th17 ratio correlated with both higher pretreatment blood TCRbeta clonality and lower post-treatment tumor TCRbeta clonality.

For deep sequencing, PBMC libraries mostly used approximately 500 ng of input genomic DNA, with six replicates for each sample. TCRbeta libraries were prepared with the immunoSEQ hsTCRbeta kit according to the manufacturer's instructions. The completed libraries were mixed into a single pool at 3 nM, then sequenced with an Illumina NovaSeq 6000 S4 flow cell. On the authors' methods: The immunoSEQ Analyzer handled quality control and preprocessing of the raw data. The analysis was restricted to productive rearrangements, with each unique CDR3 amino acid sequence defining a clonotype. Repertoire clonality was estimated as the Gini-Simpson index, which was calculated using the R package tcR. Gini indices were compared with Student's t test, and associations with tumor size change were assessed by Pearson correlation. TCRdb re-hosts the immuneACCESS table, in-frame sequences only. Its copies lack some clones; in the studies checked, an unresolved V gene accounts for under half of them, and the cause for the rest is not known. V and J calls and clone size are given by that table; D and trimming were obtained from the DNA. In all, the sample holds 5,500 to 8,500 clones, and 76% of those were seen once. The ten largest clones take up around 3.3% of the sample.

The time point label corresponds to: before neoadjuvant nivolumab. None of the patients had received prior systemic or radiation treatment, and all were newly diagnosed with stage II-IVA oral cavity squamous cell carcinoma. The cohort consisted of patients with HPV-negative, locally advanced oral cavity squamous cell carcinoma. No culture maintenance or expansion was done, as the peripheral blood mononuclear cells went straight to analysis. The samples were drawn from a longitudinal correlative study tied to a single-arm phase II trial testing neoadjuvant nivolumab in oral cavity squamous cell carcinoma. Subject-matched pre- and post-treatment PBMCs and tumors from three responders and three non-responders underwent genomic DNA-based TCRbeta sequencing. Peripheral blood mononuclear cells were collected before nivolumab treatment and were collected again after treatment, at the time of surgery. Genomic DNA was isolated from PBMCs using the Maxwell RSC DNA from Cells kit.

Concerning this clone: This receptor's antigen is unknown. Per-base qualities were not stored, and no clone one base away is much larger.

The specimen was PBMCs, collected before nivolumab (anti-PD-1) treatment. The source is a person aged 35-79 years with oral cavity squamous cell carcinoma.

The CDR3 region: CASSLGAGGKTDTQYF. In nucleotides, the sequence is TGTGCCAGCAGCTTGGGCGCGGGGGGCAAAACAGATACGCAGTATTTT. The chain joins TRBV5-8 to TRBJ2-3; the junction holds 8 bases that match TRBD2. The germline V end is reduced by 0 bases and the J end by 3 bases; junction bases left unmatched: 6. For CDR1 and CDR2, the germline V gene lists SGHTS and YDEGEE. The CDR3 starts with the cysteine, ends with the phenylalanine, and has 16 residues. Just CDR3 DNA is preserved here, 48 bases in frame from base 1.